Presented here are 30 T cell receptor beta chains from one specimen sequenced in a study of OX40 agonist ivuxolimab in advanced cancers. Preparation of the library involved the immunoSEQ multiplex PCR assay. TCRdb carries this immuneACCESS record with in-frame sequences only. Its versions omit some clonotypes, under half of them owing to an unresolved V gene in the studies checked, with the rest unexplained. In all, the sample holds 40,000 to 45,000 clones, and about 90% of those were seen once. The ten largest clones represent around 28% of the sample. The material was CD4+ or CD8+ T cells sorted from blood, obtained in a trial of the OX40 agonist ivuxolimab. The receptors here all came from an adult with an advanced solid tumor such as melanoma, head and neck, liver or kidney cancer.

This clone came up once. This rearrangement joins TRBV10-2 to TRBJ2-1, with TRBD2 matching over 7 bases. Germline trimming cut 6 bases from V and 5 bases from J; bases unmatched to any gene: 7. The CDR3 is 14 residues long. Germline V gives CDR1 WSHSY, CDR2 SAAADI. CDR3 amino acids: CASSGTTPNNEQFF. The CDR3 DNA reads as TGCGCCAGCAGCGGGACTACGCCAAACAATGAGCAGTTCTTC.

This chain joins TRBV29-1 and TRBJ1-2; no firm D call. The CDR3 totals 15 residues. CDR1 is SQVTM and CDR2 is ANQGSEA in the germline V gene. V was shortened by 5 bases and J by 8 bases, with 24 bases between the two germline ends. The CDR3 sequence: CSVYSRVGPGPGYTF. The CDR3 region has the DNA TGCAGCGTTTACTCGCGAGTGGGTCCGGGTCCGGGCTACACCTTC.

The rearrangement links TRBV6-1 to TRBJ2-7; D is possibly TRBD1 or TRBD2 (5 bases each). The CDR3 has 13 residues. Trimming left V 3 bases short and J 4 bases short, with 10 bases between. The germline V gene has CDR1 MNHNS and CDR2 SASEGT. As DNA, the CDR3 is TGTGCCAGCAGTGAGGGGGTCTCGTACGAGCAGTACTTC. This sequence encodes CASSEGVSYEQYF.

The chain uses TRBV28 and TRBJ2-7, with a possible D match to TRBD2 (6 bases). The ends were cut back, 3 bases at V and 0 bases at J, with 15 bases in the middle. Per the germline V gene, CDR1 is MDHEN and CDR2 is SYDVKM. The CDR3 is made up of 16 amino acids. CDR3 DNA sequence: TGTGCCAGCAGTTTTCGGCCGGGACTGAGCTCCTACGAGCAGTACTTC. Amino acid sequence: CASSFRPGLSSYEQYF. Full variable domain (missing parts from reference TRBV28 and TRBJ2-7): DVKVTQSSRYLVKRTGEKVFLECVQDMDHENMFWYRQDPGLGLRLIYFSYDVKMKEKGDIPEGYSVSREKKERFSLILESASTNQTSMYLCASSFRPGLSSYEQYFGPGTRLTVT.

This chain uses TRBV18 with TRBJ1-3; 8 bases agree with TRBD1. With V trimmed by 6 bases and J by 0 bases, 4 bases remained unmatched. Germline V CDR1 and CDR2: KGHSH, LQKENI. The CDR3 runs to 15 residues. The CDR3 sequence is CASSRTGLSGNTIYF. The CDR3 DNA reads as TGTGCCAGCTCGCGGACAGGGCTCTCTGGAAACACCATATATTTT.

In DNA, the CDR3 is TGTGCCAGCAGCTTAGTCCAGGGGGCCTACGAGCAGTACTTC. Translation: CASSLVQGAYEQYF. The rearrangement joins TRBV7-9 to TRBJ2-7; TRBD1 matches 7 bases. V shed 1 base, J shed 2 bases, and the junction held 2 bases outside the gene matches. Germline CDR1 SEHNR, CDR2 FQNEAQ (reference sequence). CDR3 size: 14 residues.

The rearrangement joins TRBV7-8 to TRBJ2-1; no reliable D call. This CDR3 spans 15 amino acids. Trimming took 1 base from V and 4 from J, leaving 11 bases between them. Germline values: CDR1 SGHVS, CDR2 FQNEAQ. CDR3 nucleotide sequence: TGTGCCAGCAGCTTAGATGTTGGCAGTTACAATGAGCAGTTCTTC. Protein sequence: CASSLDVGSYNEQFF.

The gene calls are TRBV6-6 and TRBJ2-7; 7 nucleotides line up with TRBD2. CDR3 length equals 15 residues. The germline V gene has CDR1 MNHNY and CDR2 SVGAGI (reference sequence). V lost 2 bases to trimming and J lost 5 bases; unmatched junction nucleotides: 9. CDR3 coding DNA: TGTGCCAGCAGTTACGCACGGCGGGGGTGGAACGAGCAGTACTTC. Its protein is CASSYARRGWNEQYF.

The chain employs TRBV6-5 and TRBJ2-7; no reliable D call. Germline values: CDR1 MNHEY, CDR2 SVGAGI. Trimming cost V 0 bases and J 2 bases, with 8 bases left between them. This CDR3 has 14 amino acids. CDR3 in amino acids: CASSYSLEAYEQYF. Written as DNA, the CDR3 is TGTGCCAGCAGTTACTCACTTGAAGCCTACGAGCAGTACTTC.

This clone was recorded only once. The chain has TRBV11-2 and TRBJ1-2; D gene ambiguous. The CDR3 length is 13 residues. The germline gives CDR1 SGHAT, CDR2 FQNNGV. The germline V and J ends were trimmed by 5 bases and 2 bases, with 9 bases remaining between them. Here the CDR3 DNA reads TGTGCCAGCAGCAGGATGGGGAACTATGGCTACACCTTC. Protein sequence: CASSRMGNYGYTF.

The chain employs TRBV6-5 and TRBJ1-1; D is ambiguous. The CDR3 spans 13 residues. Germline values: CDR1 MNHEY, CDR2 SVGAGI. Trimming took 10 bases from V and 3 from J, leaving 15 bases between them. The CDR3 bases are TGTGCCACCAGACGGGATCGGGACACTGAAGCTTTCTTT. It yields the protein CATRRDRDTEAFF.

The V gene is TRBV4-1, the J gene TRBJ1-1, with D uncertain. This CDR3 is built from 13 residues. The V gene's germline CDR1 is MGHRA and CDR2 YSYEKL. The germline V and J ends were trimmed by 0 bases and 1 base, with 3 bases remaining between them. CDR3 DNA: TGCGCCAGCAGCCAAGAGGCGAACACTGAAGCTTTCTTT. Amino acids: CASSQEANTEAFF.

The chain couples TRBV4-1 to TRBJ2-2; D is possibly TRBD2 (6 bases). Germline assignment: CDR1 MGHRA and CDR2 YSYEKL. Deletions cut 0 bases from V and 3 bases from J, with 14 bases between. The CDR3 is made up of 17 amino acids. This CDR3 is CASSQDKPSAYTGELFF. As DNA, the CDR3 is TGCGCCAGCAGCCAAGACAAACCTAGCGCTTACACCGGGGAGCTGTTTTTT.

This rearrangement joins TRBV13 to TRBJ2-1; D not resolved. Germline-derived CDR1 and CDR2 are PRHDT and FYEKMQ (reference sequence). The CDR3 extends over 15 amino acids. V was shortened by 5 bases and J by 4 bases, with 15 bases between the two germline ends. This CDR3 reads CASSRRKREYNEQFF. CDR3 nucleotide sequence: TGTGCCAGCAGCCGACGAAAGAGAGAATACAATGAGCAGTTCTTC.

This clone occurred once. The V and J genes are TRBV13 and TRBJ2-5; TRBD2 agrees at 9 bases. This CDR3 contains 14 residues. J lost 5 bases, V lost 6 bases, and 7 bases had no gene match. The germline V gene encodes CDR1 PRHDT and CDR2 FYEKMQ (reference sequence). The DNA for the CDR3 is TGTGCCAGCAGGCGTCTAGCGGGATTTGAGACCCAGTACTTC. This gives the protein CASRRLAGFETQYF.

The chain couples TRBV7-2 to TRBJ2-3, with no clear D. V was shortened by 0 bases and J by 7 bases, with 8 bases between the two germline ends. Germline CDR1 and CDR2: SGHTA and FQGNSA. The length of the CDR3 is 13 residues. Written as DNA, the CDR3 is TGTGCCAGCAGCTTAGCGGCGGCTAATACGCAGTATTTT. This encodes CASSLAAANTQYF.

J is TRBJ2-2 and V is TRBV2, with D maybe TRBD1 (5 bases). The CDR3 is made up of 13 amino acids. Germline values: CDR1 SNHLY, CDR2 FYNNEI. V was trimmed by 5 bases and J by 6 bases, leaving 10 bases between them. DNA for the CDR3: TGTGCCAGCAGTTTTGGGGCCCCCGGGGAGCTGTTTTTT. Its protein is CASSFGAPGELFF.

The chain joins TRBV10-3 to TRBJ2-5, with TRBD2 matching over 8 bases. The CDR3 spans 13 residues. With V trimmed by 9 bases and J by 5 bases, 8 bases remained unmatched. Germline V gene data show CDR1 as ENHRY and CDR2 as SYGVKD. CDR3 DNA: TGTGCCATGGGAGCGCCGGGAGGGGAGACCCAGTACTTC. Amino acids: CAMGAPGGETQYF.

V and J are TRBV5-1 and TRBJ1-1, with D tentatively TRBD1 (6 bases). Trimming shortened V by 5 bases and J by 1 base, and 15 bases separated the two germline ends. This CDR3 region has 15 residues. CDR1 SGHRS and CDR2 YFSETQ come from the germline V gene. CDR3: CASRLLQTGNTEAFF. DNA of the CDR3: TGCGCCAGCAGACTACTACAGACAGGGAACACTGAAGCTTTCTTT.

This chain uses TRBV2 with TRBJ2-1, with TRBD2 matching over 9 bases. CDR3 length: 15 amino acids. V trimming: 3 bases; J trimming: 8 bases; junction bases outside the gene matches: 8. In germline, CDR1 is SNHLY, CDR2 FYNNEI. The CDR3 DNA sequence: TGTGCCAGCAGTGAGTTAGCGGGAGAATCCGATGAGCAGTTCTTC. Its protein is CASSELAGESDEQFF.

The chain links TRBV5-4 to TRBJ2-2; unclear D gene. The CDR3 totals 13 residues. CDR1 SGHNT and CDR2 YYREEE come from the germline V gene (reference sequence). Trimming removed 0 bases at V and 6 bases at J, with 6 bases between. CDR3 in amino acids: CASSLAYPGELFF. In DNA, the CDR3 is TGTGCCAGCAGCTTGGCCTATCCCGGGGAGCTGTTTTTT.

This clone was recorded only once. This rearrangement joins TRBV6-5 to TRBJ2-1; no clear D. CDR3 length equals 12 residues. Deletions cut 4 bases from V and 7 bases from J, with 8 bases between. Germline CDR1 and CDR2: MNHEY and SVGAGI. CDR3 DNA: TGTGCCAGCAGTTTGTTCGGGAATGAGCAGTTCTTC. Translating gives CASSLFGNEQFF.

The V call is TRBV9, the J call TRBJ2-3; a weak D match, TRBD1 (6 bases). Trimming removed 0 bases at V and 11 bases at J, with 13 bases between. CDR1 and CDR2 from the germline V gene are SGDLS and YYNGEE. CDR3 size: 13 residues. DNA of the CDR3: TGTGCCAGCAGCGTAGTTACGACAGGAGTGCAGTATTTT. This encodes CASSVVTTGVQYF.

The rearrangement links TRBV6-5 to TRBJ1-1; D is uncertain. Germline V gene lookup returns CDR1 MNHEY and CDR2 SVGAGI. The V end lost 0 bases, the J end lost 5 bases, and 13 bases lay between the germline ends. CDR3 length: 15 residues. The CDR3 DNA sequence: TGTGCCAGCAGTTACTCGTTCGAAGGGTCGACTGAAGCTTTCTTT. The encoded protein is CASSYSFEGSTEAFF.

The chain joins TRBV13 to TRBJ2-7, with TRBD2 identical over 15 bases. The CDR3 sequence is 19 residues long. Trimming removed 5 bases from V and 0 bases from J; junction bases left unmatched: 11. Germline V gene lookup returns CDR1 PRHDT and CDR2 FYEKMQ (reference sequence). Here the CDR3 DNA reads TGTGCCAGCAGCCCGCCGGGGGGACTAGCGGGGGGATACTCCTACGAGCAGTACTTC. Encoded protein: CASSPPGGLAGGYSYEQYF. The full variable domain, rest sourced from reference TRBV13 and TRBJ2-7, is AAGVIQSPRHLIKEKRETATLKCYPIPRHDTVYWYQQGPGQDPQFLISFYEKMQSDKGSIPDRFSAQQFSDYHSELNMSSLELGDSALYFCASSPPGGLAGGYSYEQYFGPGTRLTVT.

This chain connects TRBV18 to TRBJ1-1; D is perhaps TRBD1 (5 bases). V lost 1 base to trimming and J lost 6 bases, with 12 bases between them. Germline values: CDR1 KGHSH, CDR2 LQKENI. This CDR3 has 14 residues. The DNA for the CDR3 is TGTGCCAGCTCACCACTTGGGGGAGTCTCTGAAGCTTTCTTT. Protein product: CASSPLGGVSEAFF.

The CDR3 DNA reads as TGTGCCAGCAGCCCGAAAGGAGAGAACACTGAAGCTTTCTTT. Protein sequence: CASSPKGENTEAFF. This rearrangement joins TRBV7-9 to TRBJ1-1, with D unclear. V lost 5 bases, J lost 1 base, and 11 bases lay in between. Germline V gene lookup returns CDR1 SEHNR and CDR2 FQNEAQ (reference sequence). This CDR3 is built from 14 residues.

The chain has TRBV6-1 and TRBJ1-5, with unresolved D. The ends were cut back, 4 bases at V and 0 bases at J, with 13 bases in the middle. The length of the CDR3 is 16 residues. Germline CDR1 and CDR2: MNHNS and SASEGT. The CDR3 sequence is CASSVRSRDSNQPQHF. CDR3 DNA: TGTGCCAGCAGTGTAAGGTCTAGAGATAGCAATCAGCCCCAGCATTTT.

This chain connects TRBV9 to TRBJ2-1; no reliable D call. Germline V gene lookup returns CDR1 SGDLS and CDR2 YYNGEE. CDR3 length equals 17 residues. V was cut by 0 bases and J by 0 bases, with 13 bases left in between. CDR3 in amino acids: CASSVEWKLSSYNEQFF. The DNA of the CDR3 is TGTGCCAGCAGCGTAGAGTGGAAACTCAGCTCCTACAATGAGCAGTTCTTC.

The rearrangement joins TRBV30 to TRBJ2-7; D may be TRBD2 (5 bases). The V end lost 0 bases, the J end lost 4 bases, and 7 bases lay between the germline ends. Germline V gene lookup returns CDR1 GTSNPN and CDR2 SVGIG (reference sequence). This CDR3 is 12 amino acids long. The CDR3 loop is CAWSVRGYEQYF. DNA for the CDR3: TGTGCCTGGAGTGTAAGAGGGTACGAGCAGTACTTC.